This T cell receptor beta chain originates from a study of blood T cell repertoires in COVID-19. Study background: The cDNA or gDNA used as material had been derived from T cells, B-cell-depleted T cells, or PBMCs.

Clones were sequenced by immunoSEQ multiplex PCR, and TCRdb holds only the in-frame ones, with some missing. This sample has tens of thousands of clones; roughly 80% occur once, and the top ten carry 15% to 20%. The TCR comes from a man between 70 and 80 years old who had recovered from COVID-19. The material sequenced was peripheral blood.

CDR3 nucleotide sequence: TGTGCCAGCAGCGGGGGGCCGGGGGATACGCAGTATTTT. The encoded protein is CASSGGPGDTQYF. V and J are TRBV9 and TRBJ2-3, with D perhaps matching TRBD1 (6 bases). V shed 3 bases and J shed 6 bases, with 11 bases lying between them. The CDR3 covers 13 residues. CDR1 is SGDLS, CDR2 YYNGEE, per germline.